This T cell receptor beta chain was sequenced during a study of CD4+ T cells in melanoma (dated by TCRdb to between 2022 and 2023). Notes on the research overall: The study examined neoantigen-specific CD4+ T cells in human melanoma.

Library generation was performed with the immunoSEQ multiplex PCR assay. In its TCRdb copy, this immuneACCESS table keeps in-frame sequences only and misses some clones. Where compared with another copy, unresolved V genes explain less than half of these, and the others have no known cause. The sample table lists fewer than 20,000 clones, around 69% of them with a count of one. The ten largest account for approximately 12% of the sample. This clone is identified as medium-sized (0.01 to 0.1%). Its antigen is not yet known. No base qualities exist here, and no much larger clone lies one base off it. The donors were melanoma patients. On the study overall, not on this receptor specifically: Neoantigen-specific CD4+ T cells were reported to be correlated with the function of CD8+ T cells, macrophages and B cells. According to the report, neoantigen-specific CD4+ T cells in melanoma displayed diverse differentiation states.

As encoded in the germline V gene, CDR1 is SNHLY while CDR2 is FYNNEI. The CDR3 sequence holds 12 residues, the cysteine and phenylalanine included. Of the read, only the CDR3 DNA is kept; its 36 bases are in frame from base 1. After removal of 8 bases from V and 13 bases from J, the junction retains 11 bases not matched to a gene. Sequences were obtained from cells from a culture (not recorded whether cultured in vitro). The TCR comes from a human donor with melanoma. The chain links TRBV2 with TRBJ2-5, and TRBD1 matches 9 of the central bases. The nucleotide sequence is TGTGCCAGCTTAGGGACAGGGTCAACTCTGTACTTC. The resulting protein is CASLGTGSTLYF.